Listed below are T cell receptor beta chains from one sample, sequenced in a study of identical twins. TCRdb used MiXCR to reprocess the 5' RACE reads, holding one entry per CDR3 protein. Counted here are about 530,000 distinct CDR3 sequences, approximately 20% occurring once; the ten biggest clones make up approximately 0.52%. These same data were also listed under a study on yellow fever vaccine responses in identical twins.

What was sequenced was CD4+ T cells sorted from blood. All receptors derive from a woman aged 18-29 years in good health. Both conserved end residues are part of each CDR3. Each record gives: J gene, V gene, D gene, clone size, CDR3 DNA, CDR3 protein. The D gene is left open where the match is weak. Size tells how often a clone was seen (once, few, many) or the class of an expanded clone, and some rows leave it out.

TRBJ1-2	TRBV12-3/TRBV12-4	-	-	TGTGCCAGCAGTTTAGCGCAAGGGTTCGGTGGCTACACCTTC	CASSLAQGFGGYTF
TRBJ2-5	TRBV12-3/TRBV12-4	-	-	TGTGCCAGCAGTGAAACGGGAACCTCGGGAGAGACCCAGTACTTC	CASSETGTSGETQYF
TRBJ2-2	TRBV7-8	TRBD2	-	TGTGCCAGCAGCTACGGCCGGGAGGCCCCCGCCGGGGAGCTGTTTTTT	CASSYGREAPAGELFF
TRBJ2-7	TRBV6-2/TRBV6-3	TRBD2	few	TGTGCCAGCAGTTACAGGCGGACTAGCGGAAACTACGAGCAGTACTTC	CASSYRRTSGNYEQYF
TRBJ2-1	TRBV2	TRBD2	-	TGTGCCGCCGCTCAGCGGGGGCCACTACCCGATGAGCAGTTCTTC	CAAAQRGPLPDEQFF
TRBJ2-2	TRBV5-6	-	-	TGTGCCATCAGCCCGTGGCCCAGCGGCACCGGGGAGCTGTTTTTT	CAISPWPSGTGELFF
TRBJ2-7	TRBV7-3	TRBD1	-	TGTGCCAGCAGCCCCGGACAGGGTTTGTGGTCCGAGCAGTACTTC	CASSPGQGLWSEQYF
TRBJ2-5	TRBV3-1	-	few	TGTGCCAGCAGCCAAGGTAGCGGTGGCCCTAGGAAGACCCAGTACTTC	CASSQGSGGPRKTQYF
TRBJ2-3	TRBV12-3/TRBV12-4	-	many	TGTGCCAGCGCGAAGGCTTCCGGCCTCACAGATACGCAGTATTTT	CASAKASGLTDTQYF
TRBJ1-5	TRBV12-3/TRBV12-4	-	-	TGTGCCAGCAGTTCGCCTGGGGGTCGCCAGCCTAATCAGCCCCAGCATTTT	CASSSPGGRQPNQPQHF
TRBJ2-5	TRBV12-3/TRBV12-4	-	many	TGTGCCAGCAGTTCGTGGGGCGCGGGGGAGACCCAGTACTTC	CASSSWGAGETQYF
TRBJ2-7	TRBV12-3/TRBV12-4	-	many	TGTGCCAGCAGTTTCGAGGACTCCACCGAGCAGTACTTC	CASSFEDSTEQYF
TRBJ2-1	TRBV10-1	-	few	TGCGCCAGCAGTCCCCATCAAGGCTATGAGCAGTTCTTC	CASSPHQGYEQFF
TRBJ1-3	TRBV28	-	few	TGTGCCAGCAGCTGGGACCAGGGAAACACCATATATTTT	CASSWDQGNTIYF
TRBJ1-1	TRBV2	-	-	TGTGCCAGCCGGGGTAAGGAAGCTTTCTTT	CASRGKEAFF
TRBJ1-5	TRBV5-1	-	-	TGCGCCAACCGGTTGTCCAGCAATCAGCCCCAGCATTTT	CANRLSSNQPQHF
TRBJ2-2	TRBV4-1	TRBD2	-	TGCGCCAGCAGCCTGAGGGTGACTAGCGGGAGCCGGGTCGCCGGGGAGCTGTTTTTT	CASSLRVTSGSRVAGELFF
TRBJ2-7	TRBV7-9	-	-	TGTGCCAGCAGCCCCCGGGACGGAGACGAGCAGTACTTC	CASSPRDGDEQYF
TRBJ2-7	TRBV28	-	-	TGTGCCAGCAGAGGTCCCGGGGAGTCATACGAGCAGTACTTC	CASRGPGESYEQYF
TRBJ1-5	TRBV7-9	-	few	TGTGCCAGCAGCTTAAGTATGGGACAGCCCCAGCATTTT	CASSLSMGQPQHF
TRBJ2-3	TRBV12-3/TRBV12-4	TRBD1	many	TGTGCCAGCAGTCGACAGGGCGCAGATACGCAGTATTTT	CASSRQGADTQYF
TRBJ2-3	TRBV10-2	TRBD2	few	TGCGCCAGCAGTGATACTAGCGGGGGGTCAGATACGCAGTATTTT	CASSDTSGGSDTQYF
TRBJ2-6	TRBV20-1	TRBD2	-	TGCAGTGCTAGTCCTCCGCCGGGACTAGCGGGGGGCTCTGGGGCCAACGTCCTGACTTTC	CSASPPPGLAGGSGANVLTF
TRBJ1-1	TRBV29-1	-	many	TGCAGCGTCTCGGCGTTAGGGGGTCGGACTGAAGCTTTCTTT	CSVSALGGRTEAFF
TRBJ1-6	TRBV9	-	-	TGTGCCAGCAGCGTAGCGGTCGCCCCCGGGACAAGTAATTCACCCCTCCACTTT	CASSVAVAPGTSNSPLHF
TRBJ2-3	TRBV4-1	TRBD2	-	TGCGCCAGCAGCCAAGATAGCCGCGGGGGGCCGGTAGATACGCAGTATTTT	CASSQDSRGGPVDTQYF
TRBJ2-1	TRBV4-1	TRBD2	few	TGCGCCAGCAGCCAAGCCTTAGCGGGTCTATCCTACAATGAGCAGTTCTTC	CASSQALAGLSYNEQFF
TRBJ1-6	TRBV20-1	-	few	TGCAGTGCTAGAGGACAGGTCCTTAATTCACCCCTCCACTTT	CSARGQVLNSPLHF
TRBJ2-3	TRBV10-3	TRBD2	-	TGTGCCATAGCGGGAGGTGACACAGATACGCAGTATTTT	CAIAGGDTDTQYF
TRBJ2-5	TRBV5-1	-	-	TGCGCCAGCAGCACCCGACAGGAAGAGACCCAGTACTTC	CASSTRQEETQYF
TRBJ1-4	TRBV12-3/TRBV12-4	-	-	TGTGCCAGCACCCTTACAGGTGACAAACTGTTTTTT	CASTLTGDKLFF
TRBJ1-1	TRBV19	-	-	TGTGCCAGTAGTGTTGAGACGGTGAACACTGAAGCTTTCTTT	CASSVETVNTEAFF
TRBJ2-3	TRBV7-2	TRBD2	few	TGTGCCAGCAGCTTAGCATTTAGCGGGGGCACAGATACGCAGTATTTT	CASSLAFSGGTDTQYF
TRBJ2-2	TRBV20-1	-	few	TGCAGTGCTCGGACAGCCGGCACCGGGGAGCTGTTTTTT	CSARTAGTGELFF
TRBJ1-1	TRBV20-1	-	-	TGCAGTGCTTGGGGCGGGGGGAACACTGAAGCTTTCTTT	CSAWGGGNTEAFF
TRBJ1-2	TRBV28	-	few	TGTGCCAGCAGGCACGGAGGAATCCAACGGGAGGATGGCTACACCTTC	CASRHGGIQREDGYTF
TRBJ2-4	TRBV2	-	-	TGTGCCAGCAGTGGGGTCGCATGGGCCAAAAACATTCAGTACTTC	CASSGVAWAKNIQYF
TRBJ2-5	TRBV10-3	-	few	TGTGCCATCAGTGAGCCCTTTGAAGGGCCCCCTCGGGAGACCCAGTACTTC	CAISEPFEGPPRETQYF
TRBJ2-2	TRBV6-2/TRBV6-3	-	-	TGTGCCAGCAGGGGAGGTACCACCGGGGAGCTGTTTTTT	CASRGGTTGELFF
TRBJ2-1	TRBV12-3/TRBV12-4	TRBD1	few	TGTGCCAGCAGTCAGTGGACAGGCAGCAATGAGCAGTTCTTC	CASSQWTGSNEQFF
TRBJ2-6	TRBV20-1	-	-	TGCAGTGCTCCTGGTGGGTACTCTGGGGCCAACGTCCTGACTTTC	CSAPGGYSGANVLTF
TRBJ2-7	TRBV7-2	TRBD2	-	TGTGCCAGCAGCTTAGCGAGTACGGGACTAATGAACGAGCAGTACTTC	CASSLASTGLMNEQYF
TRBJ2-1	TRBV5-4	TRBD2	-	TGTGCCAGCAGCCACACTAGCGGGGGGGCCTACAATGAGCAGTTCTTC	CASSHTSGGAYNEQFF
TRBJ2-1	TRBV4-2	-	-	TGTGCCAGCAGCCAAGACTCCAGGGAACATGAGCAGTTCTTC	CASSQDSREHEQFF
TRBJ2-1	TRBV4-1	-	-	TGCGCCAGCAGCCAAGATCTCACAGGGTTTAATGAGCAGTTCTTC	CASSQDLTGFNEQFF
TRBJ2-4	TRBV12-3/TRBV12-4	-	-	TGTGCCAGCAGTTGGGGGGGGGGACAGCTTCGCATTCAGTACTTC	CASSWGGGQLRIQYF
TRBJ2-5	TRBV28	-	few	TGTGCCAGCAGTTTACACCCCCAGGGACCTTCGGAAGAGACCCAGTACTTC	CASSLHPQGPSEETQYF
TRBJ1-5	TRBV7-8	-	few	TGTGCCAGCAGCTTGTCACGGACGAGCAATCAGCCCCAGCATTTT	CASSLSRTSNQPQHF
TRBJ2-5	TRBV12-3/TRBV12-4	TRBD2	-	TGTGCCAGCAGTCTGGGGACTAGCGGGATTGGGACCCAGTACTTC	CASSLGTSGIGTQYF
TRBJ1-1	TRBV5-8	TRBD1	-	TGTGCCAGCAGCTTCGACAGGGTTGGTGAAGCTTTCTTT	CASSFDRVGEAFF
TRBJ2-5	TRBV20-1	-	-	TGCAGTGCCCTAGTCCTGCAGGGGCCGGTCCAAGAGACCCAGTACTTC	CSALVLQGPVQETQYF
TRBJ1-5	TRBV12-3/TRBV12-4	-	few	TGTGCCAGCAGGCTCCGGGACCTTTTTAGCAATCAGCCCCAGCATTTT	CASRLRDLFSNQPQHF
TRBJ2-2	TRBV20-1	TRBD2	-	TGCAGTGCTGGACTAGCGGGGACGACCGGGGAGCTGTTTTTT	CSAGLAGTTGELFF